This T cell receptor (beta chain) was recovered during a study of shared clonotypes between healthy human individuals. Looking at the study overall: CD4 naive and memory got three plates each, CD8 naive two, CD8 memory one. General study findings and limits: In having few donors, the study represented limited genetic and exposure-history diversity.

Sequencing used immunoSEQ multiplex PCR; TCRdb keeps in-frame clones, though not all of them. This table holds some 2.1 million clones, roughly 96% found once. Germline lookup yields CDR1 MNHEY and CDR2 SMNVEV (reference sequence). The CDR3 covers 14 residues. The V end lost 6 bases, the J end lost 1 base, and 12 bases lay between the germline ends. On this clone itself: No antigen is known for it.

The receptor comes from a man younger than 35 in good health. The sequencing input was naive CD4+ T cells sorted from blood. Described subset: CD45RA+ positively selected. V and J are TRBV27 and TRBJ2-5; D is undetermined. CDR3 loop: CASRVWAGQETQYF. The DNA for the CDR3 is TGTGCCAGCAGGGTTTGGGCCGGCCAAGAGACCCAGTACTTC.